Following are 26 T cell receptor beta chains from one sample sequenced in a study of T cells in Graves' hyperthyroidism and ophthalmopathy. Amplification targeted TCR beta CDR3 regions from RNA transcripts. RT-PCR in the first round (using the HTBI primer set) targeted the TCR CDR3. TCRdb redid the calling of the multiplex PCR reads with MiXCR, one entry per CDR3 protein. The data hold about 560,000 distinct CDR3 sequences, with around 46% observed a single time. The sequencing sample was made of peripheral blood or thyroid tissue (not recorded which). The receptors stem from a woman under 30 with Graves' hyperthyroidism.

This clonotype was detected ten times or more. J is TRBJ1-5 and V is TRBV24-1; unclear D gene. There are 14 residues in the CDR3. Looked up from germline, CDR1 is KGHDR and CDR2 is SFDVKD. The ends were cut back, 5 bases at V and 7 bases at J, with 14 bases in the middle. For the CDR3, the DNA is TGTGCCACCAGTGGATCCCACCCGTACCAGCCCCAGCATTTT. It specifies CATSGSHPYQPQHF.

The rearrangement joins TRBV2 to TRBJ2-7; 7 nucleotides agree with TRBD1. Germline V gives CDR1 SNHLY, CDR2 FYNNEI. V dropped 8 bases and J dropped 5; count of bases not matched to a gene: 9. This CDR3 contains 13 residues. The CDR3 spells CASLRQGRDEQYF. DNA for the CDR3: TGTGCCAGCTTGAGACAGGGACGGGACGAGCAGTACTTC.

This clonotype was recorded many times. The genes are TRBV10-3 and TRBJ1-2; D not certain. CDR3 length equals 11 residues. Germline assignment: CDR1 ENHRY and CDR2 SYGVKD. Trimming took 9 bases from V and 5 from J, leaving 10 bases between them. CDR3 coding DNA: TGTGCCATATCTGGCGATTATGGCTACACCTTC. It codes for CAISGDYGYTF.

The chain uses TRBV9 and TRBJ1-1, with 7 bases aligning to TRBD1. V shed 4 bases, J shed 13 bases, and the junction held 13 bases outside the gene matches. Germline V CDR1 and CDR2: SGDLS, YYNGEE. CDR3 length: 13 residues. The chain's CDR3 is CASSPYTGAGGFF. CDR3 in DNA: TGTGCCAGCAGCCCCTATACAGGGGCCGGGGGTTTCTTT.

Concerning this clonotype itself: The CDR3 carries no conserved terminal phenylalanine or tryptophan, so it likely arises from a read error. No DNA is shown, since the ends of the CDR3 on it are uncertain; the CDR3 is the one TCRdb lists. The chain carries TRBV7-9 and TRBJ1-1; the D segment call TRBD1 is taken from the table without a DNA check. Germline-derived CDR1 and CDR2 are SEHNR and FQNEAQ (reference sequence). A total of 10 residues make up the CDR3, ends included. The chain's CDR3 is CASSIRGGVS.

This clonotype showed up many times. The chain uses TRBV29-1 and TRBJ2-5; D may be TRBD1 (6 bases). Trimming cost V 5 bases and J 4 bases, with 14 bases left between them. The germline V gene encodes CDR1 SQVTM and CDR2 ANQGSEA. This CDR3 comprises 13 residues. The CDR3 nucleotides are TGCAGCGTTACACAACAGGGTGGAGAGACCCAGTACTTC. Translation gives CSVTQQGGETQYF. The complete variable domain, with remaining parts taken from reference TRBV29-1 and TRBJ2-5, reads SAVISQKPSRDICQRGTSLTIQCQVDSQVTMMFWYRQQPGQSLTLIATANQGSEATYESGFVIDKFPISRPNLTFSTLTVSNMSPEDSSIYLCSVTQQGGETQYFGPGTRLLVL.

Only a few counts were recorded for this clonotype. V usage is TRBV25-1 and J usage is TRBJ1-6; the D is unclear. This CDR3 has 14 amino acids. V was trimmed by 5 bases and J by 8 bases, leaving 13 bases between them. Germline CDR1 MGHDK, CDR2 SYGVNS. CDR3 residues: CASSLSSEYSPLHF. The DNA of the CDR3 is TGTGCCAGCAGTCTTTCTTCAGAATATTCACCCCTCCACTTT.

Regarding this clonotype: A read error may explain this, as a much larger clone is one base away. The chain recombines TRBV29-1 with TRBJ2-2, with a weak D call TRBD2 (6 bases). This CDR3 spans 12 amino acids. Per the germline V gene, CDR1 is SQVTM and CDR2 is ANQGSEA. The CDR3 reads CGIRSEGGELFF. Here the CDR3 DNA reads TGCGGCATCCGATCGGAGGGCGGGGAGCTGTTTTTT.

This clonotype was detected many times. The chain combines TRBV10-3 with TRBJ1-1, with 8 positions matching TRBD1. Trimming removed 2 bases from V and 4 bases from J; junction bases left unmatched: 3. Germline CDR1 ENHRY, CDR2 SYGVKD. The CDR3 contains 14 residues. CDR3 residues: CAISEEQGATEAFF. Here the CDR3 DNA reads TGTGCCATCAGTGAGGAGCAGGGGGCCACTGAAGCTTTCTTT.

This clonotype was detected a few times. V and J are TRBV20-1 and TRBJ1-5, with 8 bases lining up with TRBD1. The CDR3 is made up of 15 amino acids. Germline V gives CDR1 DFQATT, CDR2 SNEGSKA (reference sequence). The V segment lost 5 bases and the J segment 2 bases; nucleotides outside the gene matches: 8. The CDR3 region has the DNA TGCAGTGCTGGAGGGACAGGTATGCGCAATCAGCCCCAGCATTTT. Protein: CSAGGTGMRNQPQHF.

The genes are TRBV7-9 and TRBJ2-4; maybe TRBD1 (5 bases). V lost 5 bases, J lost 11 bases, and 10 bases lay in between. The CDR3 runs 11 residues. From germline, CDR1 is SEHNR and CDR2 FQNEAQ (reference sequence). CDR3 coding DNA: TGTGCCAGCAGCCTATCCAGGGTTCAGTACTTC. This sequence encodes CASSLSRVQYF.

The genes are TRBV7-9 and TRBJ2-1; D is possibly TRBD1 or TRBD2 (5 bases each). Trimming took 5 bases from V and 8 from J, leaving 16 bases between them. CDR1 and CDR2 (germline): SEHNR, FQNEAQ (reference sequence). The CDR3 is 14 residues long. The CDR3 coding sequence is TGTGCCAGCAGCCCCGGGGCCAGCAGCGATGAGCAGTTCTTC. This translates into CASSPGASSDEQFF.

This clonotype appeared many times. At one of its ends the junction is not consistent with the germline gene, which may arise from a read error. The chain links TRBV29-1 to TRBJ2-5; 8 nucleotides align to TRBD1. Germline V gene data show CDR1 as SQVTM and CDR2 as ANQGSEA. The length of the CDR3 is 13 residues. CDR3 loop: CSAEGQGAETQYF. DNA of the CDR3: TGCAGCGCTGAAGGGCAGGGGGCAGAGACCCAGTACTTC.

V gene TRBV5-6 combines with J gene TRBJ2-7; possibly TRBD2 for D (6 bases). This CDR3 contains 15 residues. The V end was cut by 0 bases, the J end by 2 bases, with 12 bases between. From germline, CDR1 is SGHDT and CDR2 YYEEEE. CDR3 amino acids: CASSLVGDLTYEQYF. In nucleotides, the CDR3 is TGTGCCAGCAGCTTGGTTGGGGACTTAACCTACGAGCAGTACTTC.

The chain carries TRBV5-1 and TRBJ1-1; the D is unclear. V was cut by 4 bases and J by 1 base, with 8 bases left in between. There are 13 residues in the CDR3. Germline V gene data show CDR1 as SGHRS and CDR2 as YFSETQ. The CDR3 bases are TGCGCCAGCAGCCCCCTACAGAACACTGAAGCTTTCTTT. This encodes CASSPLQNTEAFF. The full variable domain, completed using reference TRBV5-1 and TRBJ1-1, is KAGVTQTPRYLIKTRGQQVTLSCSPISGHRSVSWYQQTPGQGLQFLFEYFSETQRNKGNFPGRFSGRQFSNSRSEMNVSTLELGDSALYLCASSPLQNTEAFFGQGTRLTVV.

To note about this clonotype: A much larger clone lies a single base off, so this may be a read error. J is TRBJ1-2 and V is TRBV7-6; D is possibly TRBD1 (5 bases). With 5 bases removed from V and 7 bases from J, the gap between germline ends came to 11 bases. CDR3 size: 12 residues. Per germline, CDR1 SGHVS and CDR2 FNYEAQ. The CDR3 bases are TGTGCCAGCAGCCGGGACGGCCTTGGCTACACCTTC. Amino acids: CASSRDGLGYTF.

The table lists this clonotype with a count of one. The chain has TRBV7-2 and TRBJ2-1, with a possible D match to TRBD1 (6 bases). Germline CDR1 reads SGHTA; CDR2 reads FQGNSA. V gave up 6 bases and J gave up 4 bases, with 10 bases separating them. The CDR3 consists of 13 residues. CDR3 in amino acids: CASSFQGYNEQFF. CDR3 nucleotide sequence: TGTGCCAGCAGTTTTCAGGGGTACAATGAGCAGTTCTTC.

V is TRBV7-2 and J is TRBJ2-7; the D gene is possibly TRBD1 (6 bases). V was cut by 0 bases and J by 2 bases, with 11 bases left in between. Germline-derived CDR1 and CDR2 are SGHTA and FQGNSA. The length of the CDR3 is 15 residues. The CDR3 nucleotides read TGTGCCAGCAGCTTAGCGGGACACCACACCTACGAGCAGTACTTC. It yields the protein CASSLAGHHTYEQYF.

This rearrangement joins TRBV5-1 to TRBJ1-1; D not resolved. Trimming removed 0 bases at V and 4 bases at J, with 7 bases between. Germline lookup yields CDR1 SGHRS and CDR2 YFSETQ. This CDR3 has 13 amino acids. CDR3 residues: CASSLDRPTEAFF. The DNA for the CDR3 is TGCGCCAGCAGCTTGGATAGGCCCACTGAAGCTTTCTTT.

V is TRBV7-9 and J is TRBJ1-1, with 8 positions matching TRBD1. Losses at the gene ends were 7 bases for V and 6 bases for J; bases not matched to a gene: 16. CDR3 length equals 16 residues. The germline gives CDR1 SEHNR, CDR2 FQNEAQ (reference sequence). The CDR3 DNA follows: TGTGCCAGCACCCCCCGGGACAGGAACCCCCTTGCTGAAGCTTTCTTT. The encoded protein is CASTPRDRNPLAEAFF.

The CDR3 DNA sequence: TGTGCCAGCAGCTTGGGCTCTGAAGAGACCCAGTACTTC. It encodes CASSLGSEETQYF. V gene TRBV7-9 combines with J gene TRBJ2-5; D remains unclear. V lost 3 bases to trimming and J lost 3 bases, with 8 bases between them. This CDR3 contains 13 residues. Germline V gene lookup returns CDR1 SEHNR and CDR2 FQNEAQ (reference sequence).

As to this clonotype: The final CDR3 position lacks the conserved phenylalanine or tryptophan, pointing to a likely read error. No DNA is shown, since the ends of the CDR3 on it are uncertain; the CDR3 is the one TCRdb lists. The chain uses TRBV14 and TRBJ1-2; the table's D call, TRBD1, has no DNA check behind it. Inclusive of both ends, the CDR3 amounts to 8 amino acids. From germline, CDR1 is SGHDN and CDR2 FVKESK. The CDR3 protein is CASSLDSL.

This clonotype came up many times. The V and J genes are TRBV24-1 and TRBJ1-5; possibly TRBD1 for D (6 bases). CDR3 length: 15 residues. CDR1 KGHDR and CDR2 SFDVKD come from the germline V gene. Trimming shortened V by 4 bases and J by 0 bases, and 9 bases separated the two germline ends. CDR3 sequence (DNA): TGTGCCACCAGTGACCGGACAGCTAGCAATCAGCCCCAGCATTTT. Its protein is CATSDRTASNQPQHF.

This clonotype came up a few times. The chain employs TRBV7-3 and TRBJ2-7; TRBD2 matches 9 bases. This CDR3 has 16 residues. Germline-derived CDR1 and CDR2 are SGHTA and FQGTGA. The trim removed 4 bases at V and 4 bases at J, leaving 11 bases unmatched. The CDR3 DNA reads TGTGCCAGCAGCTCAGAGCCTAGCGGGATCGGGTACGAGCAGTACTTC. This translates into CASSSEPSGIGYEQYF.

This chain links TRBV6-1 with TRBJ1-6; D is undetermined. The CDR3 runs 11 residues. V was pared by 7 bases and J by 12 bases, with 10 bases between. From germline, CDR1 is MNHNS and CDR2 SASEGT. The chain's CDR3 is CASIVKGPLHF. The DNA of the CDR3 is TGTGCCAGCATCGTCAAGGGACCCCTCCACTTT.

The V and J genes are TRBV2 and TRBJ1-4, with D possibly TRBD1 on 5 matching bases. The CDR3 loop spans 14 amino acids. Germline CDR1 and CDR2: SNHLY and FYNNEI. Trimming removed 8 bases from V and 0 bases from J, with 10 bases in between. The CDR3 coding sequence is TGTGCCAGCGGGACGGCGGCAACTAATGAAAAACTGTTTTTT. It yields the protein CASGTAATNEKLFF. Variable domain in full (rest from reference TRBV2 and TRBJ1-4): EPEVTQTPSHQVTQMGQEVILRCVPISNHLYFYWYRQILGQKVEFLVSFYNNEISEKSEIFDDQFSVERPDGSNFTLKIRSTKLEDSAMYFCASGTAATNEKLFFGSGTQLSVL.